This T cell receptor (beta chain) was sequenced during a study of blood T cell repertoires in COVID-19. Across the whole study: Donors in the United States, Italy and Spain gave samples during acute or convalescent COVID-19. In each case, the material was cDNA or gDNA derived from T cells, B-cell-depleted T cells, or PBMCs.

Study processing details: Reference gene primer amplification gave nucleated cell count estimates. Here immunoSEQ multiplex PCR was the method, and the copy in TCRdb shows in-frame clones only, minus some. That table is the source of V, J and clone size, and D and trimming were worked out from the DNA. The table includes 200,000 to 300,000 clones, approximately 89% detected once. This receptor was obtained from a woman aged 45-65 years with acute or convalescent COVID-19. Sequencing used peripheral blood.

CDR3 protein: CASSYWGPGANVLTF. The CDR3 bases are TGTGCCAGCAGTTACTGGGGGCCCGGGGCCAACGTCCTGACTTTC. V is TRBV6-6 and J is TRBJ2-6; possibly TRBD1 for D (6 bases). The length of the CDR3 is 15 residues. The germline V gene encodes CDR1 MNHNY and CDR2 SVGAGI (reference sequence). V lost 1 base, J lost 4 bases, and 8 bases lay in between.